A single sample is the source of the 25 T cell receptor beta chains below, sequenced in a study of blood T cells in healthy people across ages. Primed by a sample-barcoded 5' primer and a J-beta primer mix, a second PCR proceeded for about 7 to 11 cycles. Each CDR3 protein gets one entry after TCRdb re-called the 5' RACE reads with MiXCR. The data show 500,000 to 700,000 distinct CDR3 sequences, around 31% seen once. Sequencing input: blood. These receptors originate from a woman older than 75 in good health.

This clonotype has ten or more counts. V gene TRBV7-8 combines with J gene TRBJ1-4; D remains unclear. CDR1 and CDR2 (germline): SGHVS, FQNEAQ. The length of the CDR3 is 14 residues. V was trimmed by 3 bases and J by 0 bases, leaving 5 bases between them. CDR3 bases: TGTGCCAGCAGCTTGGAAACAACTAATGAAAAACTGTTTTTT. Its translation is CASSLETTNEKLFF.

The CDR3 region is CASSQTTQGANYGYTF. CDR3 sequence (DNA): TGTGCCAGCTCACAAACTACACAGGGAGCTAACTATGGCTACACCTTC. J is TRBJ1-2 and V is TRBV18, with D perhaps TRBD1 (6 bases). The germline CDR1 and CDR2 sequences are KGHSH and LQKENI. The CDR3 sequence is 16 residues long. The V end was cut by 4 bases, the J end by 0 bases, with 15 bases between.

This clonotype was recorded many times. The chain employs TRBV6-6 and TRBJ1-5; D uncertain. Trimming stripped 6 bases from V and 5 bases from J, with 8 bases between. The CDR3 loop spans 12 amino acids. Germline CDR1 and CDR2: MNHNY and SVGAGI (reference sequence). The CDR3 spells CASRDGHQPQHF. In DNA form, the CDR3 reads TGTGCCAGCAGGGATGGACATCAGCCCCAGCATTTT.

This clonotype was recorded many times. The rearrangement links TRBV7-9 to TRBJ2-7; D may be TRBD2 (6 bases). This CDR3 has 15 amino acids. Germline lookup yields CDR1 SEHNR and CDR2 FQNEAQ (reference sequence). The V end lost 4 bases, the J end lost 0 bases, and 13 bases lay between the germline ends. This CDR3 reads CASSSLGGASYEQYF. The CDR3 DNA sequence: TGTGCCAGCAGCTCCCTCGGAGGGGCCTCCTACGAGCAGTACTTC.

This clonotype was seen ten or more times. The chain carries TRBV20-1 and TRBJ1-1; no clear D gene. Trimming removed 4 bases at V and 5 bases at J, with 8 bases between. The CDR3 runs 11 residues. CDR1 is DFQATT, CDR2 SNEGSKA, per germline (reference sequence). For the CDR3, the DNA is TGCAGTGCTACAGAAAGAACTGAAGCTTTCTTT. Its protein product is CSATERTEAFF.

Ten or more counts support this clonotype. The CDR3 DNA reads TGTGCCAGCAGGACGGACAGGGCCACCTACGAGCAGTACTTC. Protein: CASRTDRATYEQYF. The chain carries TRBV7-2 and TRBJ2-7; 8 bases match TRBD1. Germline CDR1 and CDR2: SGHTA and FQGNSA. V was clipped by 6 bases and J by 2 bases; unmatched bases: 6. CDR3 length: 14 residues. Looking up the rest from reference TRBV7-2 and TRBJ2-7 gives the full variable domain: GAGVSQSPSNKVTEKGKDVELRCDPISGHTALYWYRQSLGQGLEFLIYFQGNSAPDKSGLPSDRFSAERTGGSVSTLTIQRTQQEDSAVYLCASRTDRATYEQYFGPGTRLTVT.

This clonotype came up many times. The chain joins TRBV2 to TRBJ2-1; no clear D. The V gene lost 7 bases and the J gene lost 5 bases, with 18 bases spanning the gap. The germline V gene encodes CDR1 SNHLY and CDR2 FYNNEI. The CDR3 is 15 residues long. CDR3 DNA sequence: TGTGCCAGCAAGATGGAGAGAGCCGTACACAATGAGCAGTTCTTC. Its translation is CASKMERAVHNEQFF.

This chain connects TRBV2 to TRBJ2-6; 8 bases are shared with TRBD1. The V and J ends lost 6 bases and 0 bases, in that order; junction bases with no gene match: 10. The CDR3 consists of 18 residues. Germline CDR1 and CDR2: SNHLY and FYNNEI. CDR3 protein: CASRLLRTGNSGANVLTF. The CDR3 nucleotides read TGTGCCAGCAGGCTGTTGAGGACAGGGAACTCTGGGGCCAACGTCCTGACTTTC.

The CDR3 DNA reads as TGTGCCAGCAGTTACGACAGTGGCAATCAGCCCCAGCATTTT. Protein sequence: CASSYDSGNQPQHF. V is TRBV6-2 or TRBV6-3 and J is TRBJ1-5; a weak D match, TRBD1 (5 bases). This CDR3 contains 14 residues. Trimming left V 2 bases short and J 2 bases short, with 7 bases between. The germline V gene encodes CDR1 MNHEY and CDR2 SVGEGT.

The genes are TRBV14 and TRBJ1-5, with D uncertain. The CDR3 is 14 amino acids. Trimming pared 5 bases from V and 9 bases from J, leaving 17 bases between. Germline CDR1 and CDR2: SGHDN and FVKESK. The CDR3 protein is CASSGIPTRRPQHF. The CDR3 nucleotides are TGTGCCAGCAGCGGAATCCCTACGAGGCGGCCCCAGCATTTT. Full variable domain (remainder filled in from reference TRBV14 and TRBJ1-5): EAGVTQFPSHSVIEKGQTVTLRCDPISGHDNLYWYRRVMGKEIKFLLHFVKESKQDESGMPNNRFLAERTGGTYSTLKVQPAELEDSGVYFCASSGIPTRRPQHFGDGTRLSIL.

Written as DNA, the CDR3 is TGTGCCAGCAGCTCGGAGGGTGGGACCTACAATGAGCAGTTCTTC. Encoded protein: CASSSEGGTYNEQFF. This chain joins TRBV5-5 and TRBJ2-1, with D perhaps matching TRBD2 (6 bases). Germline V CDR1 and CDR2: SGHKS, YYEKEE (reference sequence). The CDR3 totals 15 residues. V was pared by 3 bases and J by 2 bases, with 12 bases between.

The genes are TRBV7-2 and TRBJ2-1; weak D call: TRBD1 (7 bases). This CDR3 has 14 residues. Germline CDR1 and CDR2: SGHTA and FQGNSA. V lost 2 bases, J lost 7 bases, and 12 bases lay in between. CDR3 coding DNA: TGTGCCAGCAGCTTAAGTCCAGGGGGGAATGAGCAGTTCTTC. The encoded protein is CASSLSPGGNEQFF.

This clonotype has only a few counts. Possible read error: a much larger clone is one base away. CDR3 amino acids: CSARTDLYEQYF. The CDR3 region has the DNA TGCAGCGCCCGGACAGATCTCTACGAGCAGTACTTC. V is TRBV29-1 and J is TRBJ2-4; D is possibly TRBD1 (6 bases). The J call may be mistaken, given a closer DNA end match to TRBJ2-7. The germline V gene encodes CDR1 SQVTM and CDR2 ANQGSEA. The CDR3 is 12 residues long.

The rearrangement links TRBV20-1 to TRBJ2-7; 8 bases are shared with TRBD2. The V gene end was trimmed by 5 bases and the J gene end by 1 base; junction bases not matched to a gene: 13. The CDR3 spans 16 residues. Germline V CDR1 and CDR2: DFQATT, SNEGSKA (reference sequence). CDR3 in amino acids: CSAPPNAGGGSYEQYF. CDR3 bases: TGCAGTGCTCCACCGAACGCGGGCGGGGGGTCCTACGAGCAGTACTTC.

As concerns this clonotype: This may arise from a read error, as a much more abundant clone is one base away. This sequence joins TRBV7-8 and TRBJ2-1; 8 nucleotides agree with TRBD1. The CDR3 has 16 residues. After removal of 7 bases from V and 13 bases from J, the junction contained 21 bases not matched to a gene. Per germline, CDR1 SGHVS and CDR2 FQNEAQ. The CDR3 protein is CASNRGRTGRQETQFF. CDR3 bases: TGTGCCAGCAACCGGGGCCGGACAGGGAGGCAAGAGACCCAGTTCTTC.

V and J are TRBV6-5 and TRBJ1-1; D remains unclear. Germline V CDR1 and CDR2: MNHEY, SVGAGI. The CDR3 sequence is 16 residues long. V lost 6 bases and J 3 bases, leaving 20 bases between the germline ends. The CDR3 DNA follows: TGTGCCAGCAGCCCCGGGTCCCTACAATACTACACTGAAGCTTTCTTT. It is translated as CASSPGSLQYYTEAFF.

In the case of this clonotype: Relative to the germline gene, one junction end is altered; a read error may explain this. J is TRBJ1-1 and V is TRBV5-1; TRBD1 is a possible D gene (5 bases). This CDR3 has 17 amino acids. Germline V gives CDR1 SGHRS, CDR2 YFSETQ. The CDR3 DNA sequence: TGCGCCAGCTGCTTGGCCCGGGGCCCCTTCATGAACACTGAAGCTTTCTTT. It codes for CASCLARGPFMNTEAFF.

Notes on this clonotype: A much larger clone is a single base away; this may be a read error. The rearrangement joins TRBV29-1 to TRBJ1-4; 9 bases fit TRBD1. The CDR3 runs to 13 residues. Germline values: CDR1 SQVTM, CDR2 ANQGSEA. The CDR3 DNA is TGCAGCGTCTCGGACAGGGGATATGAAAAACGGTTTTTT. This gives the protein CSVSDRGYEKRFF.

This clonotype turned up a few times. The rearrangement links TRBV12-3 or TRBV12-4 to TRBJ1-1, with D perhaps TRBD1 (5 bases). The CDR3 covers 15 residues. The germline V and J ends were trimmed by 2 bases and 4 bases, with 14 bases remaining between them. DNA of the CDR3: TGTGCCAGCAGTTTACGTCCGGCGGGACTCACTGAAGCTTTCTTT. Its translation: CASSLRPAGLTEAFF.

This clonotype has only a few counts. The junction differs from germline at one of its ends, possibly a read error. CDR3 loop: CTSSQGPWEGFYGYTF. The CDR3 bases are TGTACCAGCAGCCAAGGGCCCTGGGAAGGCTTTTATGGCTACACCTTC. The rearrangement joins TRBV4-2 to TRBJ1-2, with unresolved D. CDR3 size: 16 residues. CDR1 and CDR2 (germline): LGHNA, YNFKEQ.

The rearrangement uses TRBV30 and TRBJ1-2; D not resolved. Germline V lookup: CDR1 GTSNPN, CDR2 SVGIG (reference sequence). The CDR3 runs 11 residues. Trimming cost V 3 bases and J 13 bases, with 15 bases left between them. In DNA, the CDR3 is TGTGCCTGGAGCCCTATGGAAGGTTGCACCTTC. It yields the protein CAWSPMEGCTF.

Regarding this clonotype: A clone one base away is much larger, so this may be a read error. The DNA of the CDR3 is TGTGCCAGCAGCGCCTACAATCAGCCCCAGCATTTT. Residues: CASSAYNQPQHF. The V gene is TRBV7-9, the J gene TRBJ1-5; D ambiguous. The ends were cut back, 5 bases at V and 3 bases at J, with 5 bases in the middle. Germline V gene data show CDR1 as SEHNR and CDR2 as FQNEAQ (reference sequence). The CDR3 extends over 12 amino acids.

This clonotype was seen a single time. This chain links TRBV30 with TRBJ1-5; no clear D gene. CDR1 and CDR2 from the germline V gene are GTSNPN and SVGIG (reference sequence). Trimming left V 3 bases short and J 4 bases short, with 13 bases between. The CDR3 is 14 residues long. The CDR3 nucleotides read TGTGCCTGGAGCAGTTCATTCGGTAATCAGCCCCAGCATTTT. Protein: CAWSSSFGNQPQHF.

The V call is TRBV7-3, the J call TRBJ2-7, with D maybe TRBD2 (6 bases). CDR3 length equals 15 residues. Per the germline V gene, CDR1 is SGHTA and CDR2 is FQGTGA. Trimming took 5 bases from V and 2 from J, leaving 16 bases between them. CDR3 sequence reads: CASSPYGGVTYEQYF. The CDR3 DNA reads as TGTGCCAGCAGCCCCTACGGGGGTGTCACCTACGAGCAGTACTTC.

This clonotype has ten or more counts. The chain employs TRBV20-1 and TRBJ2-5; 8 bases are shared with TRBD1. The CDR3 has 16 residues. Germline loops: CDR1 DFQATT, CDR2 SNEGSKA (reference sequence). The V segment lost 0 bases and the J segment 7 bases; nucleotides outside the gene matches: 13. CDR3 in DNA: TGCAGTGCTAGAGAGATAGGGACAGGTCCTCGGGGGACCCAGTACTTC. It is translated as CSAREIGTGPRGTQYF.